One TCR beta chain is described in this entry. The antigen is not known. This entry is derived from a study of cytomegalovirus exposure and HLA in healthy donors. Whole-study context: Of all 400 or so donors who were genotyped, roughly 85% belonged to the Caucasian-associated ancestry cluster. Study results and caveats: With later analysis, a missense DCLRE1C variant became linked to TCR beta V- and J-gene trimming.

PCR used 60 Vbeta primers and 13 Jbeta primers. Assay: immunoSEQ multiplex PCR; the TCRdb copy retains only in-frame clones and omits some. The sample shows about 82,000 clones, 70% to 75% of them seen only once. Trimming took 1 base from V and 5 from J; bases not matched to a gene: 11. Germline loops: CDR1 SEHNR, CDR2 FQNEAQ (reference sequence). The CDR3 is 17 residues long. The specimen sequenced was PBMCs. The TCR was taken from a woman aged 50 to 60 in good health and CMV-seropositive. The chain combines TRBV7-9 with TRBJ2-3, with 8 bases identical to TRBD1. The CDR3 region is CASSLVDGRGRLDTQYF. In DNA form, the CDR3 reads TGTGCCAGCAGCTTAGTTGATGGCAGGGGGCGCCTAGATACGCAGTATTTT.